The subject of this entry is one TCR beta chain. Its antigen is unidentified. The data were produced by immunoSEQ multiplex PCR, yet TCRdb's version contains in-frame clones alone and is incomplete. The sample records 240,000 or so clones, 84% being singletons. This sample is drawn from a study of Tregs in tolerant kidney transplant recipients. Study outcomes and limitations: Activated donor B cell expansion appeared to reveal the most relevant donor-specific TCRbeta repertoire.

Material: CD4+ T cells from blood. This TCR was recovered from a human donor in good health.

CDR3 in DNA: TGTGCCAGCAGTACTTGGGCCAACGTCCTGACTTTC. Translated, it gives CASSTWANVLTF. This rearrangement joins TRBV6-5 to TRBJ2-6; D gene uncertain. The CDR3 is made up of 12 amino acids. V was shortened by 5 bases and J by 5 bases, with 4 bases between the two germline ends. Germline CDR1 and CDR2: MNHEY and SVGAGI.